Below, 25 T cell receptor beta chains from the same sample are listed, as sequenced in a study of graft-versus-host responses after intestinal transplantation. Antigens of these TCRs are unknown. Some clones are missing from TCRdb's copy, which holds only in-frame ones; the method was immunoSEQ multiplex PCR. This sample carries 70,000 or so clones, about 80% of them seen once, and the ten largest clones take roughly 0.4%. The sample here was unstimulated CD4+ T cells sorted from spleen or lymph node cells, taken before transplant. These receptors were obtained from a human donor who was the organ donor for an intestinal transplant.

The rearrangement links TRBV7-8 to TRBJ2-6; D possibly corresponds to TRBD1 (5 bases). Per germline, CDR1 SGHVS and CDR2 FQNEAQ. CDR3 length: 16 residues. V dropped 0 bases and J dropped 2 bases, with 8 bases sitting between them. The CDR3 DNA follows: TGTGCCAGCAGCTTAGCGGGCAGGGCTGGGGCCAACGTCCTGACTTTC. As protein: CASSLAGRAGANVLTF.

The chain is built from TRBV4-2 and TRBJ1-1; D is perhaps TRBD1 (5 bases). Germline values: CDR1 LGHNA, CDR2 YNFKEQ. The V end lost 0 bases, the J end lost 0 bases, and 14 bases lay between the germline ends. This CDR3 has 17 amino acids. The CDR3 is CASSQDLGGDLNTEAFF. In nucleotides, the CDR3 is TGTGCCAGCAGCCAAGATCTGGGGGGAGATCTGAACACTGAAGCTTTCTTT.

The V gene is TRBV28, the J gene TRBJ2-7, with D perhaps matching TRBD1 (5 bases). The CDR3 loop spans 14 amino acids. The V and J ends lost 3 bases and 2 bases respectively, with 11 bases between them. CDR1 MDHEN and CDR2 SYDVKM come from the germline V gene. CDR3 sequence: CASSFQGFPYEQYV. The CDR3 DNA reads as TGTGCCAGCAGTTTTCAGGGATTCCCCTACGAGCAGTACGTC.

The sample holds a few counts of this clone. This chain joins TRBV5-1 and TRBJ2-5; 10 nucleotides agree with TRBD2. V lost 0 bases and J lost 5; bases outside the gene matches: 7. Germline CDR1 SGHRS, CDR2 YFSETQ. The CDR3 contains 16 residues. The CDR3, as DNA: TGCGCCAGCAGCTTGGAGTCTAGCGGGGGTTTTGAGACCCAGTACTTC. Amino acid sequence: CASSLESSGGFETQYF.

The genes are TRBV30 and TRBJ1-4; 10 bases line up with TRBD1. CDR3 length: 13 residues. Trimming at V came to 5 bases and at J to 8 bases, leaving 5 bases not matched to a gene. Germline CDR1 GTSNPN, CDR2 SVGIG (reference sequence). CDR3: CAWRQGAREKLFF. The DNA of the CDR3 is TGTGCCTGGCGACAGGGGGCCAGGGAAAAACTGTTTTTT.

This clone was recorded a few times. Distinct nucleotide sequences in the sample also encode this CDR3. The chain is built from TRBV4-2 and TRBJ2-5; D is undetermined. CDR1 and CDR2 (germline): LGHNA, YNFKEQ. The CDR3 sequence is 14 residues long. The V gene lost 1 base and the J gene lost 5 bases, with 11 bases spanning the gap. CDR3 sequence (DNA): TGTGCCAGCAGCCAAGTGAGCTCGGTCGAGACCCAGTACTTC. As protein: CASSQVSSVETQYF.

The chain combines TRBV6-5 with TRBJ2-3; 7 nucleotides line up with TRBD1. This CDR3 comprises 13 residues. V gave up 5 bases and J gave up 6 bases; unmatched junction bases: 5. Germline-derived CDR1 and CDR2 are MNHEY and SVGAGI. Here the CDR3 reads CASSPQGRDTQYF. The DNA for the CDR3 is TGTGCCAGCAGTCCACAGGGGCGGGATACGCAGTATTTT.

The rearrangement links TRBV5-1 to TRBJ1-6; 8 positions agree with TRBD1. Germline CDR1 is SGHRS and CDR2 is YFSETQ. The CDR3 totals 15 residues. With V trimmed by 4 bases and J by 7 bases, 7 bases remained unmatched. Written as DNA, the CDR3 is TGCGCCAGCAGCACCGGACAGGGCGGAAATTCACCCCTCCACTTT. Its translation: CASSTGQGGNSPLHF.

The gene calls are TRBV28 and TRBJ2-6; 11 bases are a match to TRBD1. CDR1 is MDHEN, CDR2 SYDVKM, per germline. V lost 3 bases, J lost 2 bases, and 3 bases stayed unmatched. This CDR3 is 17 amino acids long. CDR3 amino acids: CASSFVDRGPGANVLTF. The CDR3 DNA is TGTGCCAGCAGTTTCGTGGACAGGGGGCCTGGGGCCAACGTCCTGACTTTC.

Only a few counts were recorded for this clone. The V and J genes are TRBV6-5 and TRBJ1-3; 7 nucleotides agree with TRBD1. CDR3 length equals 15 residues. CDR1 and CDR2 from the germline V gene are MNHEY and SVGAGI. With V trimmed by 6 bases and J by 2 bases, 7 bases remained unmatched. CDR3 DNA: TGTGCCAGCAGGCCCGCAGACAGGGCTGGAAACACCATATATTTT. It translates to CASRPADRAGNTIYF.

V gene TRBV30 combines with J gene TRBJ1-3, with 8 nucleotides matching TRBD1. Germline V gene lookup returns CDR1 GTSNPN and CDR2 SVGIG (reference sequence). The CDR3 totals 13 residues. Unmatched junction bases numbered 9, after V lost 7 bases and J lost 7 bases. This CDR3 is CASAPGQANTIYF. CDR3 DNA sequence: TGTGCCTCTGCGCCGGGACAGGCCAACACCATATATTTT.

The rearrangement links TRBV19 to TRBJ2-7, with D uncertain. V was cut by 5 bases and J by 3 bases, with 11 bases left in between. Germline values: CDR1 LNHDA, CDR2 SQIVND (reference sequence). The CDR3 runs to 13 residues. The chain's CDR3 is CASSPSPGYEQYV. In DNA form, the CDR3 reads TGTGCCAGTAGTCCGTCCCCAGGCTACGAGCAGTACGTC.

The rearrangement links TRBV28 to TRBJ1-2; the D gene is possibly TRBD1 (5 bases). This CDR3 spans 15 amino acids. The V end was cut by 5 bases, the J end by 10 bases, with 23 bases between. Germline-derived CDR1 and CDR2 are MDHEN and SYDVKM. CDR3 amino acids: CASSIRSGGKPYYTF. The DNA of the CDR3 is TGTGCCAGCAGTATACGATCGGGGGGGAAGCCGTACTACACCTTC.

This clone has a single count. The rearrangement links TRBV28 to TRBJ2-7, with D possibly being TRBD2 (6 bases). The germline gives CDR1 MDHEN, CDR2 SYDVKM. This CDR3 contains 14 residues. The V and J ends lost 5 bases and 3 bases respectively, with 14 bases between them. This chain's CDR3 is CASSSAGSLYEQYV. The CDR3 DNA reads as TGTGCCAGCAGTAGCGCGGGATCCCTCTACGAGCAGTACGTC.

The chain joins TRBV13 to TRBJ2-1; 7 bases are shared with TRBD1. CDR1 and CDR2 (germline): PRHDT, FYEKMQ (reference sequence). J gave up 5 bases and V 8 bases, and 9 bases lay outside the gene matches. There are 14 residues in the CDR3. Written as DNA, the CDR3 is TGTGCCAGCGCAGGGGGACCTAAGGACAATGAGCAGTTCTTC. Translated: CASAGGPKDNEQFF.

This chain joins TRBV28 and TRBJ1-5; D perhaps matches TRBD1 (5 bases). Germline assignment: CDR1 MDHEN and CDR2 SYDVKM. V was clipped by 5 bases and J by 3 bases, with 20 bases between them. The CDR3 spans 17 residues. In DNA form, the CDR3 reads TGTGCCAGCAGTACGAGACAGATCAAGCAAATCAATCAGCCCCAGCATTTT. It encodes CASSTRQIKQINQPQHF.

V usage is TRBV4-2 and J usage is TRBJ2-3, with TRBD2 matching over 11 bases. J was trimmed by 1 base and V by 4 bases; bases with no gene match: 1. Germline-derived CDR1 and CDR2 are LGHNA and YNFKEQ. The CDR3 spans 15 residues. CDR3 coding DNA: TGTGCCAGCAGCCCTAGCGGGGGGCGCACAGATACGCAGTATTTT. Translated: CASSPSGGRTDTQYF.

The rearrangement uses TRBV29-1 and TRBJ2-2; 9 nucleotides line up with TRBD1. Per the germline V gene, CDR1 is SQVTM and CDR2 is ANQGSEA. The ends lost 4 bases at V and 3 bases at J; junction bases unmatched: 0. The CDR3 has 13 residues. The chain's CDR3 is CSVGDRDTGELFF. As DNA, the CDR3 is TGCAGCGTTGGGGACAGGGACACCGGGGAGCTGTTTTTT.

This chain links TRBV15 with TRBJ1-2; D is undetermined. Between the trimmed V and J ends, which lost 1 base and 2 bases, there was a span of 5 bases. This CDR3 contains 13 residues. Germline CDR1 LNHNV, CDR2 YYDKDF (reference sequence). This CDR3 is CATSRGQNYGYTF. CDR3 nucleotides: TGTGCCACCAGCAGAGGACAAAACTATGGCTACACCTTC.

This clone was found a few times. The CDR3 here is CASSLAGGYYGYTF. Written as DNA, the CDR3 is TGTGCCAGCAGCTTAGCAGGGGGCTACTATGGCTACACCTTC. This chain connects TRBV7-2 to TRBJ1-2, with 7 bases fitting TRBD1. This CDR3 spans 14 amino acids. V lost 0 bases to trimming and J lost 3 bases; unmatched junction nucleotides: 1. Germline V gene data show CDR1 as SGHTA and CDR2 as FQGNSA.

The gene calls are TRBV15 and TRBJ1-2; a weak D match, TRBD1 (6 bases). Germline lookup yields CDR1 LNHNV and CDR2 YYDKDF (reference sequence). V gave up 0 bases and J gave up 2 bases, with 16 bases separating them. The CDR3 extends over 17 amino acids. The CDR3 sequence: CATSRDLIEGENYGYTF. The CDR3 DNA reads as TGTGCCACCAGCAGAGATCTTATCGAGGGGGAGAACTATGGCTACACCTTC.

The J gene is TRBJ2-1, the V gene TRBV11-1; 8 positions agree with TRBD2. Trimming took 5 bases from V and 11 from J; bases not matched to a gene: 8. In germline, CDR1 is SGHAT, CDR2 FQDESV (reference sequence). There are 13 residues in the CDR3. CDR3 region: CASSTPGLVKQFF. DNA for the CDR3: TGTGCCAGCAGCACCCCGGGACTAGTAAAGCAGTTCTTC. Using reference TRBV11-1 and TRBJ2-1 for the parts outside the CDR3, the full variable domain is EAEVAQSPRYKITEKSQAVAFWCDPISGHATLYWYRQILGQGPELLVQFQDESVVDDSQLPKDRFSAERLKGVDSTLKIQPAELGDSAMYLCASSTPGLVKQFFGPGTRLTVL.

The chain employs TRBV19 and TRBJ2-7; 9 bases align to TRBD1. Germline CDR1 is LNHDA and CDR2 is SQIVND (reference sequence). The V gene end was trimmed by 4 bases and the J gene end by 4 bases; junction bases not matched to a gene: 8. The CDR3 covers 15 residues. This chain's CDR3 is CASSRDRDRKYEQYV. DNA of the CDR3: TGTGCCAGTAGTAGGGACAGGGACCGGAAGTACGAGCAGTACGTC.

The chain couples TRBV30 to TRBJ2-1; TRBD2 might be the D (6 bases). This CDR3 has 16 residues. Trimming removed 2 bases at V and 3 bases at J, with 17 bases between. Germline V gene sequence: CDR1 GTSNPN, CDR2 SVGIG (reference sequence). CDR3 sequence (DNA): TGTGCCTGGAGTAATACCGGGGGAATGGGCTACAATGAGCAGTTCTTC. Protein product: CAWSNTGGMGYNEQFF.

The rearrangement joins TRBV27 to TRBJ2-7, with 7 nucleotides matching TRBD1. This CDR3 comprises 15 residues. The V gene's germline CDR1 is MNHEY and CDR2 SMNVEV (reference sequence). V shed 5 bases and J 3 bases; nucleotides not matched to a gene: 10. The CDR3 DNA reads as TGTGCCAGCAGTCCCACCCCCAGGGGGATCTACGAGCAGTACGTC. This codes for CASSPTPRGIYEQYV.